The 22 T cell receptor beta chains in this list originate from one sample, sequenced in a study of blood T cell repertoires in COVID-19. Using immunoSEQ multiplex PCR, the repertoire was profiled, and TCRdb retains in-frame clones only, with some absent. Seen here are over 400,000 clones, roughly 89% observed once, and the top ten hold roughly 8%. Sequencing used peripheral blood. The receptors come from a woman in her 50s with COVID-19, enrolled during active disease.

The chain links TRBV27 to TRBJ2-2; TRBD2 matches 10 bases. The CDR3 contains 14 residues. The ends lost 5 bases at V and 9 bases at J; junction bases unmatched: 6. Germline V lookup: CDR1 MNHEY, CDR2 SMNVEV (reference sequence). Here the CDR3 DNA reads TGTGCCAGCAGTCCCAAGGGACTAGCGTGGGAGCTGTTTTTT. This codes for CASSPKGLAWELFF.

The CDR3: CASSDSRSGELFF. The DNA for the CDR3 is TGTGCCAGCAGTGACTCGAGGTCCGGGGAGCTGTTTTTT. This chain connects TRBV6-4 to TRBJ2-2; no clear D. Trimming left V 0 bases short and J 6 bases short, with 5 bases between. The CDR3 spans 13 residues. The germline CDR1 and CDR2 sequences are MRHNA and SNTAGT.

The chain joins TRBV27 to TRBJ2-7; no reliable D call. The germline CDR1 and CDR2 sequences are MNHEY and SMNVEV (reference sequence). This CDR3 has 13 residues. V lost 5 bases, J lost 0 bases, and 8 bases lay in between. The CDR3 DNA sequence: TGTGCCAGCAGTCCAGGTATCTCCTACGAGCAGTACTTC. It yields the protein CASSPGISYEQYF.

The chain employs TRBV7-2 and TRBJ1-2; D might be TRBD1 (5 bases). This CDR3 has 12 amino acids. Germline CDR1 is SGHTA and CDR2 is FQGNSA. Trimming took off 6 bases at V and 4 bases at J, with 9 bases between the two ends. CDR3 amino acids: CASSLGGYGYTF. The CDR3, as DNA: TGTGCCAGCAGTCTGGGGGGCTATGGCTACACCTTC.

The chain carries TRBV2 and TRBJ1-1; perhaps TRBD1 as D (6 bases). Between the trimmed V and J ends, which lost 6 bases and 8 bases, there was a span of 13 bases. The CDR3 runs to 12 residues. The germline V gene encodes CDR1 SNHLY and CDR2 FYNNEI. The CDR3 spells CASSLWTAEAFF. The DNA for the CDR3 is TGTGCCAGCAGCCTTTGGACAGCCGAAGCTTTCTTT.

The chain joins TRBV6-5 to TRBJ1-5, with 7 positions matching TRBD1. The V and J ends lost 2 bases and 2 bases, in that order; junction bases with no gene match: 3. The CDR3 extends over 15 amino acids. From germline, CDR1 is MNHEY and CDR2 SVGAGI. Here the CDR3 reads CASSYDRVGNQPQHF. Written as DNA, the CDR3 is TGTGCCAGCAGTTACGACAGGGTAGGCAATCAGCCCCAGCATTTT.

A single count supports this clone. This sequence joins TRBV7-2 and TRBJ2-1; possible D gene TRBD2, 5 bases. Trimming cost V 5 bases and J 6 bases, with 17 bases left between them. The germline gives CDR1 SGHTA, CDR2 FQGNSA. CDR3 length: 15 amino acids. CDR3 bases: TGTGCCAGCAGCGCCCAGACGAGGGCTGGCAATGAGCAGTTCTTC. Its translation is CASSAQTRAGNEQFF. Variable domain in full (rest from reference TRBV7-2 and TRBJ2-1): GAGVSQSPSNKVTEKGKDVELRCDPISGHTALYWYRQSLGQGLEFLIYFQGNSAPDKSGLPSDRFSAERTGGSVSTLTIQRTQQEDSAVYLCASSAQTRAGNEQFFGPGTRLTVL.

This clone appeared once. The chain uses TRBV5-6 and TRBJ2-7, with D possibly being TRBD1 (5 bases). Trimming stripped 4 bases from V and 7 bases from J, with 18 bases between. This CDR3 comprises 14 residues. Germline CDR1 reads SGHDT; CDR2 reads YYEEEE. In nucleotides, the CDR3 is TGTGCCAGCAGCAACCAGGGATTACTGAGGGAGCAGTACTTC. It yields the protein CASSNQGLLREQYF.

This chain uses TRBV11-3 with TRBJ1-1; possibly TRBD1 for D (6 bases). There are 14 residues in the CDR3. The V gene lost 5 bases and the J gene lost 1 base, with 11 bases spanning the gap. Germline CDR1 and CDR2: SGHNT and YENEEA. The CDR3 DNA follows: TGTGCCAGCAGCCCCCAGGGGCGGAACACTGAAGCTTTCTTT. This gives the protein CASSPQGRNTEAFF. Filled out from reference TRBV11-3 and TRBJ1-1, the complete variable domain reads EAGVVQSPRYKIIEKKQPVAFWCNPISGHNTLYWYLQNLGQGPELLIRYENEEAVDDSQLPKDRFSAERLKGVDSTLKIQPAELGDSAVYLCASSPQGRNTEAFFGQGTRLTVV.

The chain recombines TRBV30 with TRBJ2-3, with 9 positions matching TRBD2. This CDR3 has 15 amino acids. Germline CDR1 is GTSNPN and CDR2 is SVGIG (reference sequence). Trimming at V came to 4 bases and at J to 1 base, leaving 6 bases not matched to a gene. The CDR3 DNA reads TGTGCCTGGATGAGAGCTAGCGGGGGCACAGATACGCAGTATTTT. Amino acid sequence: CAWMRASGGTDTQYF.

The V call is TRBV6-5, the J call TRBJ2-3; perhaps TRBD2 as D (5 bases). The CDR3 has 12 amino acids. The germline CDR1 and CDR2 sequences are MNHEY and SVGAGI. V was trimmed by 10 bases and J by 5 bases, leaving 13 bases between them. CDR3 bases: TGTGCCACTCGGGGTCGGAGAGATACGCAGTATTTT. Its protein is CATRGRRDTQYF.

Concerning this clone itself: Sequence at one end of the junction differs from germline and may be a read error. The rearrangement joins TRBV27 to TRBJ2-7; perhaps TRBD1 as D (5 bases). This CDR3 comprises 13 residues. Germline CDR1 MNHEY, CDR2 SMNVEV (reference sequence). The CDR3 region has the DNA TGTGCCAGCAGTTTAAAAGTCGGCGTCAGGGTGCACTTC. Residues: CASSLKVGVRVHF.

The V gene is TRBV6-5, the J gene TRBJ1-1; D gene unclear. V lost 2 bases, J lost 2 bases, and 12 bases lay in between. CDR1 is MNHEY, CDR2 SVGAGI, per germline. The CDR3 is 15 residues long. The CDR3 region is CASSYPDGLNTEAFF. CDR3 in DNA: TGTGCCAGCAGTTACCCCGATGGCTTAAACACTGAAGCTTTCTTT.

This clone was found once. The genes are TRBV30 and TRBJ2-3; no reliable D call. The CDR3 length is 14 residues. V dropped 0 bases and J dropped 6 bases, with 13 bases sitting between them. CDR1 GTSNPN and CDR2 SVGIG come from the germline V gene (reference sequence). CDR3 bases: TGTGCCTGGAGTGTAACCAGTATAGCCGATACGCAGTATTTT. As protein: CAWSVTSIADTQYF.

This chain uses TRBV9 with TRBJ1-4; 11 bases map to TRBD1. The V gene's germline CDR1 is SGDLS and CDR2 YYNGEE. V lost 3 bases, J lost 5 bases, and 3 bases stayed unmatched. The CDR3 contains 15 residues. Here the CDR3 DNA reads TGTGCCAGCAGCGATGGGGACAGGGGGAATGAAAAACTGTTTTTT. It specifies CASSDGDRGNEKLFF.

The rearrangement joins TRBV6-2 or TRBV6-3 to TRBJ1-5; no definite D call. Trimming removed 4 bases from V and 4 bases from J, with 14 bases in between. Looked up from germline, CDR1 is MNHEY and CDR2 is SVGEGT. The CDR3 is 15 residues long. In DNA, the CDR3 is TGTGCCAGCAGTTCCGGGTCATTTGAAAATCAGCCCCAGCATTTT. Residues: CASSSGSFENQPQHF.

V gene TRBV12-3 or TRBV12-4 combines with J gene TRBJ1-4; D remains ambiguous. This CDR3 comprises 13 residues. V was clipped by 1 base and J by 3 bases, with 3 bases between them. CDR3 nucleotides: TGTGCCAGCAGTTTAGGGCCTAATGAAAAACTGTTTTTT. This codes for CASSLGPNEKLFF.

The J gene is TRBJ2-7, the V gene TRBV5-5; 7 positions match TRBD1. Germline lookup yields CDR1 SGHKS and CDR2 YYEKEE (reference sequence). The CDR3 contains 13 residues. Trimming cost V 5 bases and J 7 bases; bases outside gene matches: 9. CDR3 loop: CASSSGGSREQYF. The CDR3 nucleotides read TGTGCCAGCAGTTCAGGGGGTTCACGGGAGCAGTACTTC.

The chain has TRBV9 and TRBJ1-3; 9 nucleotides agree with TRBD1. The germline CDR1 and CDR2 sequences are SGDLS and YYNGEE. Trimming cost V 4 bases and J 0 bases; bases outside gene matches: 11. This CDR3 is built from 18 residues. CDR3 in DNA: TGTGCCAGCAGCCAGGGACAGGGAGGGAGGAACTCTGGAAACACCATATATTTT. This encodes CASSQGQGGRNSGNTIYF.

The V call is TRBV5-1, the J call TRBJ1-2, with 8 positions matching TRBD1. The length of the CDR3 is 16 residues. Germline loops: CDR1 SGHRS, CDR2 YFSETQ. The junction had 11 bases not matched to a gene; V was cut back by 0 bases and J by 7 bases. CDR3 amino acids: CASSLDLRTGFGGYTF. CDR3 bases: TGCGCCAGCAGCTTGGACCTACGGACAGGGTTCGGTGGCTACACCTTC.

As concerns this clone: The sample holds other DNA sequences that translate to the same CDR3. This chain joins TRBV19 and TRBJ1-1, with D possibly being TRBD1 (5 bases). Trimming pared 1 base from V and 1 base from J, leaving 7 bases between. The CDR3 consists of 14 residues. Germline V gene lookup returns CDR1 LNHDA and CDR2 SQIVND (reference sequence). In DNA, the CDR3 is TGTGCCAGTAGTATAGGGGGCGGGAACACTGAAGCTTTCTTT. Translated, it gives CASSIGGGNTEAFF. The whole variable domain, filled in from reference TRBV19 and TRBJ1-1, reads DGGITQSPKYLFRKEGQNVTLSCEQNLNHDAMYWYRQDPGQGLRLIYYSQIVNDFQKGDIAEGYSVSREKKESFPLTVTSAQKNPTAFYLCASSIGGGNTEAFFGQGTRLTVV.

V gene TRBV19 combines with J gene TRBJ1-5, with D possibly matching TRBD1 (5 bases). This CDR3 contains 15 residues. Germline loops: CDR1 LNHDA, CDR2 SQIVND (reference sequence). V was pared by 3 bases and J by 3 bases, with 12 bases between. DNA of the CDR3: TGTGCCAGTAGTATGCCGACAGAGGTCAATCAGCCCCAGCATTTT. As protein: CASSMPTEVNQPQHF. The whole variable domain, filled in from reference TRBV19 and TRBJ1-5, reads DGGITQSPKYLFRKEGQNVTLSCEQNLNHDAMYWYRQDPGQGLRLIYYSQIVNDFQKGDIAEGYSVSREKKESFPLTVTSAQKNPTAFYLCASSMPTEVNQPQHFGDGTRLSIL.